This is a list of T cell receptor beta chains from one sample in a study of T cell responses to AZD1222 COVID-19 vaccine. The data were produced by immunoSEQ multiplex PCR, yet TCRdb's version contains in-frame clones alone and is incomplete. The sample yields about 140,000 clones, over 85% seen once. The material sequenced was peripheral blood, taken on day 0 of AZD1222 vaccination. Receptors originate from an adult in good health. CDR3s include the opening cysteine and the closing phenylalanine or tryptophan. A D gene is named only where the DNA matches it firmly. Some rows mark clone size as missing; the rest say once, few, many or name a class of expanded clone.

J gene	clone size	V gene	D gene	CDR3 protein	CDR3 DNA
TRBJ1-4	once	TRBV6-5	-	CASGEPGDKLFF	TGTGCCAGCGGGGAACCAGGGGATAAACTGTTTTTT
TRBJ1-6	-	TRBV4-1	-	CASSQVQNDRTRSYNSPLHF	TGCGCCAGCAGCCAAGTCCAGAACGACAGAACGAGGTCCTATAATTCACCCCTCCACTTT
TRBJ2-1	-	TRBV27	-	CASSIFPGEQFF	TGTGCCAGCAGTATATTCCCCGGTGAGCAGTTCTTC
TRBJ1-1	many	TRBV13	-	CASSQALNTEAFF	TGTGCCAGCAGCCAGGCTCTGAACACTGAAGCTTTCTTT
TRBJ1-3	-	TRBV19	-	CATWTAYGNTIYF	TGTGCCACCTGGACGGCCTATGGAAACACCATATATTTT
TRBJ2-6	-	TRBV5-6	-	CASSLYTTLSGANVLTF	TGTGCCAGCAGCTTGTACACTACACTCTCTGGGGCCAACGTCCTGACTTTC
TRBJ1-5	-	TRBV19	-	CASSIRAQPQHF	TGTGCCAGTAGTATTCGGGCTCAGCCCCAGCATTTT
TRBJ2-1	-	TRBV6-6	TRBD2	CASRKSSGSSYEQFF	TGTGCCAGCAGGAAGAGTAGCGGGAGTTCCTATGAGCAGTTCTTC
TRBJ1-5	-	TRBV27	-	CASTARRGGQPQHF	TGTGCCAGCACCGCCCGGCGGGGAGGCCAGCCCCAGCATTTT
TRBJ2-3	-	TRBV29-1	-	CSVRDWTGTDTQYF	TGCAGCGTTAGGGATTGGACAGGCACAGATACGCAGTATTTT
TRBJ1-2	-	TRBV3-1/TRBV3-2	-	CASSPEPGRAANYGYTF	TGTGCCAGCAGTCCCGAACCGGGCAGGGCAGCTAACTATGGCTACACCTTC
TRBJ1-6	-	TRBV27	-	CASSFRQKSSYNSPLHF	TGTGCCAGCAGTTTCAGGCAGAAGAGCTCCTATAATTCACCCCTCCACTTT
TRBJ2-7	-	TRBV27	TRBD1	CASSPTGTGYEQYF	TGTGCCAGCAGCCCCACCGGGACAGGCTACGAGCAGTACTTC
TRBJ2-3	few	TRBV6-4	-	CASSESPGSTDTQYF	TGTGCCAGCAGTGAAAGTCCCGGAAGCACAGATACGCAGTATTTT
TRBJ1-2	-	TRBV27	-	CASSLRGTGGYTF	TGTGCCAGCAGTTTACGGGGGACGGGGGGCTACACCTTC
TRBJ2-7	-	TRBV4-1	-	CASSQEKTSSYEQYF	TGCGCCAGCAGCCAAGAGAAGACTAGCTCCTACGAGCAGTACTTC
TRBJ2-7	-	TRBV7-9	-	CASSLGLAVYEQYF	TGTGCCAGCAGCTTGGGGCTAGCAGTCTACGAGCAGTACTTC
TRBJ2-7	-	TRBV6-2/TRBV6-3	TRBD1	CASSYLPRDRTEEQYF	TGTGCCAGCAGTTACCTCCCCCGGGACAGGACGGAAGAGCAGTACTTC
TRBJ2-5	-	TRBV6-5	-	CASSSQDGAQETQYF	TGTGCCAGCAGTTCCCAGGACGGAGCACAAGAGACCCAGTACTTC
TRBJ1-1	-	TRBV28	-	CASSLQGFANTEAFF	TGTGCCAGCAGTTTACAGGGGTTTGCGAACACTGAAGCTTTCTTT
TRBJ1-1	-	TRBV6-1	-	CASSDFGGQNTEAFF	TGTGCCAGCAGTGATTTCGGGGGACAGAACACTGAAGCTTTCTTT
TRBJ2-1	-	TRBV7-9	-	CASSFGRGSYNEQFF	TGTGCCAGCAGCTTCGGCAGGGGCTCCTACAATGAGCAGTTCTTC
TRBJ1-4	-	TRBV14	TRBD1	CASSWTGGVEKLFF	TGTGCCAGCAGTTGGACAGGGGGCGTTGAAAAACTGTTTTTT
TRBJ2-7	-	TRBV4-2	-	CASSSLGGEQYF	TGTGCCAGCAGCTCCCTTGGGGGAGAGCAGTACTTC
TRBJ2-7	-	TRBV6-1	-	CASSELAGRVYEQYF	TGTGCCAGCAGTGAGTTGGCGGGAAGAGTGTACGAGCAGTACTTC
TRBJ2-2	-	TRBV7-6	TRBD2	CASSSGTSGNTGELFF	TGTGCCAGCAGCAGCGGGACTAGCGGGAACACCGGGGAGCTGTTTTTT
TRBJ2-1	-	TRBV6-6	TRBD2	CASSQGLAATAEQFF	TGTGCCAGCAGCCAAGGACTAGCCGCTACCGCTGAGCAGTTCTTC
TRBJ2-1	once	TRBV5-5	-	CASSSGAPSYNEQFF	TGTGCCAGCAGCTCGGGGGCCCCCTCCTACAATGAGCAGTTCTTC
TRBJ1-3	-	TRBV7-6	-	CASSLNQGSGNTIYF	TGTGCCAGCAGCTTAAACCAGGGCTCTGGAAACACCATATATTTT
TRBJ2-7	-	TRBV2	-	CASTLSILSSYEQYF	TGTGCCAGCACCCTTAGTATATTGAGCTCCTACGAGCAGTACTTC
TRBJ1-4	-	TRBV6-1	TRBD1	CASSGARTGDNEKLFF	TGTGCCAGCAGTGGGGCTAGGACAGGAGATAATGAAAAACTGTTTTTT
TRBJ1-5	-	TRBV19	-	CASSIVSRSNQPQHF	TGTGCCAGTAGTATAGTTTCGCGAAGCAATCAGCCCCAGCATTTT
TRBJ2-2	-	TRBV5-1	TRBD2	CASSLVAGDYTGELFF	TGCGCCAGCAGCTTGGTGGCGGGAGATTACACCGGGGAGCTGTTTTTT
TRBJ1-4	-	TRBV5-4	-	CASSRRDGGNEKLFF	TGTGCCAGCAGCCGGAGGGATGGGGGAAATGAAAAACTGTTTTTT
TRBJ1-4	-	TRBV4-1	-	CASSQALPEKLFF	TGCGCCAGCAGCCAAGCTCTTCCCGAAAAACTGTTTTTT
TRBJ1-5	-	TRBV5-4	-	CASSIQGLGNQPQHF	TGTGCCAGCAGCATACAGGGTCTGGGCAATCAGCCCCAGCATTTT
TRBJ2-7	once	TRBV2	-	CASRRQGFYEQYF	TGTGCCAGCAGGAGACAAGGTTTCTACGAGCAGTACTTC
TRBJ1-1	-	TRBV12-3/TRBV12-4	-	CASVRTTNTEAFF	TGTGCCAGTGTGCGGACAACCAACACTGAAGCTTTCTTT
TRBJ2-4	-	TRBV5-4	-	CASSYQDRLAKNIQYF	TGTGCCAGCAGCTACCAAGACAGGCTAGCCAAAAACATTCAGTACTTC
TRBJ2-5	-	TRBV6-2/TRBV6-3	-	CASSQQETQYF	TGTGCCAGCAGTCAACAAGAGACCCAGTACTTC
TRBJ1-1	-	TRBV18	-	CASSPITEAFF	TGTGCCAGCTCACCTATCACTGAAGCTTTCTTT
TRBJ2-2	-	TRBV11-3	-	CASNGRSGELFF	TGTGCCAGCAACGGGAGATCCGGGGAGCTGTTTTTT
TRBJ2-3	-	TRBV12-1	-	CASSPDRGKVTDTQYF	TGTGCCAGCAGCCCGGACAGGGGTAAAGTCACAGATACGCAGTATTTT
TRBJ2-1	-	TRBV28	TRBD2	CASSPGLAGGIYNEQFF	TGTGCCAGCAGTCCTGGACTAGCGGGGGGAATTTACAATGAGCAGTTCTTC
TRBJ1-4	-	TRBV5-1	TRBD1	CASSLATGYEKLFF	TGCGCCAGCAGCTTGGCGACAGGGTATGAAAAACTGTTTTTT